Following are 9 T cell receptor beta chains from one sample sequenced in a study of T cell responses to AZD1222 COVID-19 vaccine. Generated by immunoSEQ multiplex PCR, the TCRdb table keeps only in-frame clones and is missing some. The table shows more than 50,000 clones, with 89% occurring only once. The sample was peripheral blood, taken on day 0 of AZD1222 vaccination. All receptors derive from an adult in good health.

V and J are TRBV6-5 and TRBJ1-4, with D hard to call. With 6 bases removed from V and 7 bases from J, the gap between germline ends came to 18 bases. There are 15 residues in the CDR3. Germline CDR1 reads MNHEY; CDR2 reads SVGAGI. Here the CDR3 DNA reads TGTGCCAGCAGGACCCCGGCGGGGTCGGGTGAAAAACTGTTTTTT. Its translation is CASRTPAGSGEKLFF.

J is TRBJ1-3 and V is TRBV30; D perhaps matches TRBD1 (6 bases). From germline, CDR1 is GTSNPN and CDR2 SVGIG (reference sequence). The CDR3 runs 15 residues. The V end was cut by 5 bases, the J end by 0 bases, with 14 bases between. CDR3: CAWDKGGASGNTIYF. In DNA, the CDR3 is TGTGCCTGGGACAAAGGGGGAGCCTCTGGAAACACCATATATTTT.

The chain combines TRBV28 with TRBJ2-1, with no clear D. The CDR3 length is 14 residues. CDR1 and CDR2 (germline): MDHEN, SYDVKM. V lost 8 bases and J lost 3, with 14 bases in between. This CDR3 reads CASSIPDRYNEQFF. The CDR3 nucleotides read TGTGCCAGCTCAATCCCGGACCGCTACAATGAGCAGTTCTTC.

This clone was seen a few times. This rearrangement joins TRBV5-1 to TRBJ1-1, with D uncertain. From germline, CDR1 is SGHRS and CDR2 YFSETQ. The CDR3 has 14 amino acids. Trimming removed 0 bases from V and 2 bases from J, with 8 bases in between. CDR3 nucleotides: TGCGCCAGCAGCTTGGAGGCAAGAAACACTGAAGCTTTCTTT. Its translation: CASSLEARNTEAFF.

The genes are TRBV18 and TRBJ2-5; D may be TRBD1 (6 bases). Trimming left V 5 bases short and J 1 base short, with 14 bases between. In germline, CDR1 is KGHSH, CDR2 LQKENI. CDR3 length: 15 residues. CDR3 sequence: CASSAKTGTQETQYF. The CDR3 region has the DNA TGTGCCAGCTCAGCTAAAACAGGGACCCAAGAGACCCAGTACTTC. The variable domain in full, completed from reference TRBV18 and TRBJ2-5, reads NAGVMQNPRHLVRRRGQEARLRCSPMKGHSHVYWYRQLPEEGLKFMVYLQKENIIDESGMPKERFSAEFPKEGPSILRIQQVVRGDSAAYFCASSAKTGTQETQYFGPGTRLLVL.

The V call is TRBV10-3, the J call TRBJ1-2, with TRBD1 matching over 9 bases. The CDR3 length is 13 residues. The V segment lost 2 bases and the J segment 8 bases; nucleotides outside the gene matches: 3. Germline-derived CDR1 and CDR2 are ENHRY and SYGVKD. In nucleotides, the CDR3 is TGTGCCATCAGTGAGGGACAGGGGCCCGGCTACACCTTC. It yields the protein CAISEGQGPGYTF.

V and J are TRBV6-6 and TRBJ2-2, with D perhaps matching TRBD1 (5 bases). Trimming shortened V by 6 bases and J by 6 bases, and 11 bases separated the two germline ends. The CDR3 spans 13 residues. The germline V gene has CDR1 MNHNY and CDR2 SVGAGI (reference sequence). In nucleotides, the CDR3 is TGTGCCAGCAGGCGGCCAGGGTCCGGGGAGCTGTTTTTT. Its protein is CASRRPGSGELFF.

The V and J genes are TRBV30 and TRBJ1-6; D is possibly TRBD1 (5 bases). This CDR3 is built from 16 residues. CDR1 GTSNPN and CDR2 SVGIG come from the germline V gene (reference sequence). Trimming cost V 1 base and J 9 bases, with 19 bases left between them. The CDR3 spells CAWSGVTARVTSPLHF. In DNA form, the CDR3 reads TGTGCCTGGAGTGGGGTAACGGCCAGGGTAACTTCACCCCTCCACTTT.

The chain links TRBV28 to TRBJ2-6; possibly TRBD1 or TRBD2 for D (6 bases each). The CDR3 totals 15 residues. V shed 2 bases and J shed 4 bases, with 9 bases lying between them. CDR1 and CDR2 (germline): MDHEN, SYDVKM. The CDR3 bases are TGTGCCAGCAGTTTAAGGGGGGTAGGGGCCAACGTCCTGACTTTC. Protein product: CASSLRGVGANVLTF. Combining the CDR3 with reference TRBV28 and TRBJ2-6 gives the whole variable domain DVKVTQSSRYLVKRTGEKVFLECVQDMDHENMFWYRQDPGLGLRLIYFSYDVKMKEKGDIPEGYSVSREKKERFSLILESASTNQTSMYLCASSLRGVGANVLTFGAGSRLTVL.